Listed below are T cell receptor beta chains from one sample, sequenced in a study of monozygotic twins with inflammatory bowel disease. TCRdb reprocessed the 5' RACE reads, keeping one entry per CDR3 protein, no DNA. This repertoire includes over 150,000 distinct CDR3 sequences. Sequencing was performed on blood. These receptor sequences come from a human donor with ulcerative colitis or Crohn's disease, or a healthy co-twin of an affected twin (not recorded which). The CDR3 runs from the conserved cysteine through the conserved F or W.

J	V	CDR3
TRBJ1-3	TRBV4-2	CASSQDRGLSGNTIYF
TRBJ1-3	TRBV3-1	CASSLGQGGSFSGNTIYF
TRBJ2-3	TRBV24-1	CATSDLRVGLAGADTQYF
TRBJ1-2	TRBV5-1	CASSSDRGNYGYTF
TRBJ2-7	TRBV15	CATSLRLAGYEQYF
TRBJ2-1	TRBV11-2	CASRLGLAGNWQQFF
TRBJ1-3	TRBV10-3	CAISAGMAKWGGNTIYF
TRBJ2-2	TRBV10-3	CAISESTSASTGELFF
TRBJ1-2	TRBV21-1	CASSKCRSYGYTF
TRBJ2-6	TRBV27	CASSSPGGSSGANVLTF
TRBJ2-5	TRBV4-3	CASSQDGRGQENQYF
TRBJ1-1	TRBV19	CASRPTGRKGPPEAFF
TRBJ2-7	TRBV12-3/TRBV12-4	CASSWGFYEQYF
TRBJ2-7	TRBV20-1	CSARTSGRARIYEQYF
TRBJ2-5	TRBV12-3/TRBV12-4	CASSALAGGKETQYF
TRBJ2-5	TRBV6-1	CASNRQGRMETQYF
TRBJ2-1	TRBV5-1	CASSLAHGGGPNEQFF
TRBJ2-1	TRBV12-3/TRBV12-4	CASRRVSGQGHNEQFF
TRBJ2-2	TRBV10-3	CATVPGGGELFF
TRBJ1-5	TRBV20-1	CSAREVYRGDNQPQHF
TRBJ2-7	TRBV5-1	CASSLVGLGGSNTGGIYEQYF
TRBJ2-1	TRBV5-1	CASSLENEQFF
TRBJ1-2	TRBV6-2/TRBV6-3	CASRISGQGAFGYTF
TRBJ2-7	TRBV10-3	CAISPGLKDEQYF
TRBJ2-6	TRBV9	CASSVDISGANVLTF
TRBJ1-1	TRBV7-9	CASNGPAGSTEAFF
TRBJ2-1	TRBV7-2	CASSVTSGMGDEQFF
TRBJ2-3	TRBV4-1	CASSQEEEGGKSTDTQYF
TRBJ2-5	TRBV4-2	CASSPLGEGKRNQYF
TRBJ2-7	TRBV20-1	CSARVVYEQYF
TRBJ2-1	TRBV7-2	CASSSSRGGSYNEQFF
TRBJ1-1	TRBV28	CASREQGTNTEAFF
TRBJ1-5	TRBV12-3/TRBV12-4	CASSLEGLVNQPQHF
TRBJ1-2	TRBV5-6	CASNMPPNYGYTF
TRBJ2-3	TRBV20-1	CSARTGLAGEHQYF
TRBJ2-1	TRBV24-1	CATSDIGLAGSYNEQFF
TRBJ2-1	TRBV29-1	CSVASGGYNEQFF
TRBJ1-5	TRBV28	CASSETGSGPQHF
TRBJ1-1	TRBV7-9	CASSLDGGNTEAFF
TRBJ2-7	TRBV6-2/TRBV6-3	CASSQTIYEQYF
TRBJ2-7	TRBV12-3/TRBV12-4	CASNTGGAGGPHQYF
TRBJ2-7	TRBV12-3/TRBV12-4	CASSKPGLGTEQYF
TRBJ2-1	TRBV7-6	CASSPRLRTSGNNEQFF
TRBJ2-2	TRBV5-4	CASSTGTGPNTGELFF
TRBJ2-2	TRBV19	CASKTANTGELFF
TRBJ2-2	TRBV29-1	CSVPGQYLMTGELFF
TRBJ2-3	TRBV24-1	CATTGQGAPNTQYF
TRBJ2-1	TRBV30	CAWRDYNEQFF
TRBJ2-5	TRBV10-3	CAISESRETQYF
TRBJ2-1	TRBV21-1	CASSKVLFRTSGTHEQFF
TRBJ2-7	TRBV12-3/TRBV12-4	CASSFGEGQWDEQHF
TRBJ1-5	TRBV12-3/TRBV12-4	CASSLGQAENQPQHF
TRBJ2-5	TRBV20-1	CSAEARLAGETQYF
TRBJ1-5	TRBV7-2	CASSLFGEVGSNQPQHF